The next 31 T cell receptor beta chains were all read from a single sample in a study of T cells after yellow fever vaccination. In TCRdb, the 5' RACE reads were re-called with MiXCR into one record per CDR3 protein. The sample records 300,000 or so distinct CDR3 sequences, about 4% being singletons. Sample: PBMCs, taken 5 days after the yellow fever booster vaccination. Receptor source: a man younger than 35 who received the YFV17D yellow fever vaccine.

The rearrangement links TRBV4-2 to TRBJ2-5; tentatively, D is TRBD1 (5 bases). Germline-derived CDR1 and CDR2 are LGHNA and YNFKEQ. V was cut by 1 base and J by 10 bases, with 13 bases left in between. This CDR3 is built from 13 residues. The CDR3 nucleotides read TGTGCCAGCAGCCAAGGACTGGACATATACCAGTACTTC. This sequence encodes CASSQGLDIYQYF.

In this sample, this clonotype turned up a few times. The CDR3 spells CASSENGLARSQETQYF. DNA for the CDR3: TGTGCCAGCAGTGAAAACGGACTAGCGAGGAGCCAAGAGACCCAGTACTTC. The chain employs TRBV2 and TRBJ2-5; TRBD2 matches at 9 bases. The CDR3 totals 17 residues. Trimming took 2 bases from V and 1 from J; bases not matched to a gene: 8. Looked up from germline, CDR1 is SNHLY and CDR2 is FYNNEI.

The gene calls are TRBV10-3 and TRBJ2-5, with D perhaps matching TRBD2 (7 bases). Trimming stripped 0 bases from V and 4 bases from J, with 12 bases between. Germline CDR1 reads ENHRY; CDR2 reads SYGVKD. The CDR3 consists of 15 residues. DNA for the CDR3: TGTGCCATCAGTGAGTCAGTGCGGGGGCGAGAGACCCAGTACTTC. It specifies CAISESVRGRETQYF.

The CDR3 sequence is CSARGKGRVSDTQYF. The DNA for the CDR3 is TGCAGTGCTAGAGGAAAGGGAAGAGTCTCAGATACGCAGTATTTT. The chain joins TRBV20-1 to TRBJ2-3; no firm D call. The length of the CDR3 is 15 residues. Trimming took 1 base from V and 4 from J, leaving 15 bases between them. Germline values: CDR1 DFQATT, CDR2 SNEGSKA (reference sequence).

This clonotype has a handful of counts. The CDR3 DNA reads as TGTGCCAGTAGTACGACTAGCGGGGTAAACTACGAGCAGTACTTC. Translation: CASSTTSGVNYEQYF. The rearrangement links TRBV19 to TRBJ2-7, with 11 bases matching TRBD2. The germline gives CDR1 LNHDA, CDR2 SQIVND (reference sequence). This CDR3 has 15 residues. After removal of 4 bases from V and 3 bases from J, the junction contained 5 bases not matched to a gene. Complete variable domain (other parts from reference TRBV19 and TRBJ2-7): DGGITQSPKYLFRKEGQNVTLSCEQNLNHDAMYWYRQDPGQGLRLIYYSQIVNDFQKGDIAEGYSVSREKKESFPLTVTSAQKNPTAFYLCASSTTSGVNYEQYFGPGTRLTVT.

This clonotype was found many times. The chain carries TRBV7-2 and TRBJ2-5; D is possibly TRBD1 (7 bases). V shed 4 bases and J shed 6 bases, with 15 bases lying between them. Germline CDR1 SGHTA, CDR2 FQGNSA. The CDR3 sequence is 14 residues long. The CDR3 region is CASSSNRGGQTQYF. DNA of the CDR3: TGTGCCAGCAGCTCGAACAGGGGAGGACAGACCCAGTACTTC.

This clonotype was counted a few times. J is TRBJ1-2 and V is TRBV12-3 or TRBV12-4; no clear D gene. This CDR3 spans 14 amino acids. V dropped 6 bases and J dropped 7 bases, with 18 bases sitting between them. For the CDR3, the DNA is TGTGCCAGCAGCCTGAATGAGGGCGAGTCTGGCTACACCTTC. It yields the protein CASSLNEGESGYTF.

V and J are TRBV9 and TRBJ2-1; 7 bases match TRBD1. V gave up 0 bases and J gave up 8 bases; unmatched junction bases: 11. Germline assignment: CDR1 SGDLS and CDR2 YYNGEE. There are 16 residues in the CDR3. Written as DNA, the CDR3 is TGTGCCAGCAGCGTAGGTTCGACAGGGTCCCGGTATGAGCAGTTCTTC. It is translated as CASSVGSTGSRYEQFF.

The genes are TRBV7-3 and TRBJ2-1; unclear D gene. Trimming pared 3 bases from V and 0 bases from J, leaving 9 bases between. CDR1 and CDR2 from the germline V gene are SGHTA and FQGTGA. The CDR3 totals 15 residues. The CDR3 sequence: CASSLELSSYNEQFF. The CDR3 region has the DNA TGTGCCAGCAGCTTGGAGTTAAGCTCCTACAATGAGCAGTTCTTC.

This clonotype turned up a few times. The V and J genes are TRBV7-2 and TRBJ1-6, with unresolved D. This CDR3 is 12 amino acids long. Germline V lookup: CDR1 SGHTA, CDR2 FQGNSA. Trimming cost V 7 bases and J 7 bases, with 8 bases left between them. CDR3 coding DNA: TGTGCCAGCAAGGACGGGAATTCACCCCTCCACTTT. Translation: CASKDGNSPLHF. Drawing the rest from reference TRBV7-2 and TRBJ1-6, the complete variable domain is GAGVSQSPSNKVTEKGKDVELRCDPISGHTALYWYRQSLGQGLEFLIYFQGNSAPDKSGLPSDRFSAERTGGSVSTLTIQRTQQEDSAVYLCASKDGNSPLHFGNGTRLTVT.

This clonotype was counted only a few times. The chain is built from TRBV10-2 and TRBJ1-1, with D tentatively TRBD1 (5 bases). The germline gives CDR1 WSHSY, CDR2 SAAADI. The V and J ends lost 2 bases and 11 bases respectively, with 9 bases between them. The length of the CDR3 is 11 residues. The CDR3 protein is CASSEQGGAFF. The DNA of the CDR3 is TGCGCCAGCAGTGAGCAGGGAGGGGCTTTCTTT.

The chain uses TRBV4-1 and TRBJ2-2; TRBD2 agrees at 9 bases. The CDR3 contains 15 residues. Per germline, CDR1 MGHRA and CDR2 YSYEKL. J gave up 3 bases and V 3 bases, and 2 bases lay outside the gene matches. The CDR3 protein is CASSHPSGDTGELFF. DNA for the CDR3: TGCGCCAGCAGCCATCCTAGCGGGGACACCGGGGAGCTGTTTTTT.

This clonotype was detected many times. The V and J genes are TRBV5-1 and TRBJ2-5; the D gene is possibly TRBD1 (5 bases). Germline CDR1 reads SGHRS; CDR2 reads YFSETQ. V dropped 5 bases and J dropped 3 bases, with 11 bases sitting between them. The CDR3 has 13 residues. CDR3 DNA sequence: TGCGCCAGCAGGACAGCGACCAAAGAGACCCAGTACTTC. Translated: CASRTATKETQYF.

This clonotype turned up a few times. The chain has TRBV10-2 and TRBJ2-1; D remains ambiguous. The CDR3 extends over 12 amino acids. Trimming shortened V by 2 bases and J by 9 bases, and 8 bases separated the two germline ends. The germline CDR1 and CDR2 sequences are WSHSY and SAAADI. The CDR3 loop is CASSEALGEQFF. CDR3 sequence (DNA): TGCGCCAGCAGTGAGGCTCTCGGTGAGCAGTTCTTC.

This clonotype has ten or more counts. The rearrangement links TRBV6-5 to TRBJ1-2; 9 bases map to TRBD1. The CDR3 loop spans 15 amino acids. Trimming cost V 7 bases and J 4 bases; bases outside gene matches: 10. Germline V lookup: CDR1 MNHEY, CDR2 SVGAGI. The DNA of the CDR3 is TGTGCCAGCAAGGGGCAGGCGACAGGGGGCTATGGCTACACCTTC. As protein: CASKGQATGGYGYTF.

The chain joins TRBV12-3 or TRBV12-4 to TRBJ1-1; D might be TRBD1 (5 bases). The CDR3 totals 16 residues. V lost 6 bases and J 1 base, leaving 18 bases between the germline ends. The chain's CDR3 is CASSPRPWGENTEAFF. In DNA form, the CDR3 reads TGTGCCAGCAGCCCGAGACCCTGGGGGGAGAACACTGAAGCTTTCTTT.

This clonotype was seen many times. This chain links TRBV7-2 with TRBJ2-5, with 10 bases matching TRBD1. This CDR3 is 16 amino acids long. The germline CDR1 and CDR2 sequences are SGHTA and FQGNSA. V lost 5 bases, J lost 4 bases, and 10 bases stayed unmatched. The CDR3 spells CASSTAHGTGVETQYF. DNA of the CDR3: TGTGCCAGCAGCACCGCGCACGGGACAGGGGTAGAGACCCAGTACTTC. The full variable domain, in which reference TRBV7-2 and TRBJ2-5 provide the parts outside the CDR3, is GAGVSQSPSNKVTEKGKDVELRCDPISGHTALYWYRQSLGQGLEFLIYFQGNSAPDKSGLPSDRFSAERTGGSVSTLTIQRTQQEDSAVYLCASSTAHGTGVETQYFGPGTRLLVL.

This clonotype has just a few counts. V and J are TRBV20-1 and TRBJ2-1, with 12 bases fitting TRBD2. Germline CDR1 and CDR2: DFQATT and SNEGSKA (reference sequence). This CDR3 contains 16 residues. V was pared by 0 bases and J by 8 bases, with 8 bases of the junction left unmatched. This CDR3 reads CSARDLSSGGADEQFF. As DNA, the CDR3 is TGCAGTGCTAGAGATCTCTCTAGCGGGGGGGCCGATGAGCAGTTCTTC.

The CDR3 nucleotides read TGTGCCAGCAGCTTAGAGGGGGTCAGCGGGGGGGCCCATTTCGGGACCCAGTACTTC. This encodes CASSLEGVSGGAHFGTQYF. The chain uses TRBV7-2 and TRBJ2-5; TRBD2 agrees at 10 bases. V lost 1 base, J lost 7 bases, and 18 bases stayed unmatched. CDR1 SGHTA and CDR2 FQGNSA come from the germline V gene. The CDR3 has 19 amino acids. Full variable domain (remainder filled in from reference TRBV7-2 and TRBJ2-5): GAGVSQSPSNKVTEKGKDVELRCDPISGHTALYWYRQSLGQGLEFLIYFQGNSAPDKSGLPSDRFSAERTGGSVSTLTIQRTQQEDSAVYLCASSLEGVSGGAHFGTQYFGPGTRLLVL.

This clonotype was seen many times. The CDR3 bases are TGTGCCACCAGTGTGTTTAGCGGACCCACAGATACGCAGTATTTT. Encoded protein: CATSVFSGPTDTQYF. The gene calls are TRBV24-1 and TRBJ2-3; D is perhaps TRBD2 (6 bases). With 5 bases removed from V and 2 bases from J, the gap between germline ends came to 13 bases. In germline, CDR1 is KGHDR, CDR2 SFDVKD. The CDR3 runs 15 residues.

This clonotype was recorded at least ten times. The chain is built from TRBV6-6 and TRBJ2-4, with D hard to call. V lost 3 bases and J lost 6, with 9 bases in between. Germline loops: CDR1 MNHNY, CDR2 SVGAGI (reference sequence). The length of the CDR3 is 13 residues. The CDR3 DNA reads TGTGCCAGCAGTTATGGCATTTTAAACATTCAGTACTTC. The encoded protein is CASSYGILNIQYF.

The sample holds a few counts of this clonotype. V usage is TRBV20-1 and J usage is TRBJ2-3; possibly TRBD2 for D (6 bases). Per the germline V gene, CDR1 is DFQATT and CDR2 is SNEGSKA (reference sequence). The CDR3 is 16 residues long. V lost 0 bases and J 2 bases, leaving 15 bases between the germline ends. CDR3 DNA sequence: TGCAGTGCTAGAGATTACGGGCGGGGCTACACAGATACGCAGTATTTT. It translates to CSARDYGRGYTDTQYF.

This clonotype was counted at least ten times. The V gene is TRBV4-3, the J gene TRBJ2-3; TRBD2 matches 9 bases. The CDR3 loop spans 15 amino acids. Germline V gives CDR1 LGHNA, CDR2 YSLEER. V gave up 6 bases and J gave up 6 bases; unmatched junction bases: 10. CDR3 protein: CASSQSRLAGDTQYF. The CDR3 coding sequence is TGCGCCAGCAGTCAATCCAGGCTAGCGGGGGATACGCAGTATTTT.

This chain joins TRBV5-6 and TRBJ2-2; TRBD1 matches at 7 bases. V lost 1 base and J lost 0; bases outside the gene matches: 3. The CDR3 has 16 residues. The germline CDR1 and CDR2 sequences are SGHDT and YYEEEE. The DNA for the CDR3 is TGTGCCAGCAGCTTGCAAGGGGGCACGAACACCGGGGAGCTGTTTTTT. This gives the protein CASSLQGGTNTGELFF.

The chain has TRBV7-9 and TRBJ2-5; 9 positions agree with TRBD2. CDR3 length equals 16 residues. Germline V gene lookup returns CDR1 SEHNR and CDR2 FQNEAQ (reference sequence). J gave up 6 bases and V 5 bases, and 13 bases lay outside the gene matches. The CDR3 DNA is TGTGCCAGCAGCCTAAGTATAGCGGGGGAAGTCAAGACCCAGTACTTC. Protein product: CASSLSIAGEVKTQYF.

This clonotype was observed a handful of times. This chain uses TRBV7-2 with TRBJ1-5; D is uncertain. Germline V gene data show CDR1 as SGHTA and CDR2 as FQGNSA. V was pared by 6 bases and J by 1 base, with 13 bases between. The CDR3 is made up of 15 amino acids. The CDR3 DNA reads TGTGCCAGCAGATCCGGAGTGTTGAGCAATCAGCCCCAGCATTTT. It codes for CASRSGVLSNQPQHF. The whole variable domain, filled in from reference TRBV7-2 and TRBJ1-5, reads GAGVSQSPSNKVTEKGKDVELRCDPISGHTALYWYRQSLGQGLEFLIYFQGNSAPDKSGLPSDRFSAERTGGSVSTLTIQRTQQEDSAVYLCASRSGVLSNQPQHFGDGTRLSIL.

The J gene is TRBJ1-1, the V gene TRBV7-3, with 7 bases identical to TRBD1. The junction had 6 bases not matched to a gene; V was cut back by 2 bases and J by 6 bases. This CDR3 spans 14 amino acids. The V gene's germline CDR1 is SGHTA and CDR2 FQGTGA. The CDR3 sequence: CASSLQGEGAEAFF. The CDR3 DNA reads TGTGCCAGCAGCTTACAGGGGGAGGGAGCTGAAGCTTTCTTT.

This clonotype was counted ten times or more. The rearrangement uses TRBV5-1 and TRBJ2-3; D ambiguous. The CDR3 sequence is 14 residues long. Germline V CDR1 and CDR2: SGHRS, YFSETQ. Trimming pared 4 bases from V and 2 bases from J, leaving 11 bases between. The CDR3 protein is CASSPDGYTDTQYF. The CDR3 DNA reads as TGCGCCAGCAGCCCGGACGGCTACACAGATACGCAGTATTTT. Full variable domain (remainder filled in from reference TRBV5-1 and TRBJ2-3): KAGVTQTPRYLIKTRGQQVTLSCSPISGHRSVSWYQQTPGQGLQFLFEYFSETQRNKGNFPGRFSGRQFSNSRSEMNVSTLELGDSALYLCASSPDGYTDTQYFGPGTRLTVL.

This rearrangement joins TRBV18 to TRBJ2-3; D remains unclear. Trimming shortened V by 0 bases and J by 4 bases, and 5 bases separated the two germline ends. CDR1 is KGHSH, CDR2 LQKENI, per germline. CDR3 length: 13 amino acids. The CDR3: CASSPPFSDTQYF. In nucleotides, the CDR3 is TGTGCCAGCTCACCACCTTTCTCAGATACGCAGTATTTT.

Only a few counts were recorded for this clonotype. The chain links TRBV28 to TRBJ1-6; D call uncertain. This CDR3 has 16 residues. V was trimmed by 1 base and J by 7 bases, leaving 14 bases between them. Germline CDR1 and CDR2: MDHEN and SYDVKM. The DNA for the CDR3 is TGTGCCAGCAGTTTATTAGCGGGGTCGGGAAATTCACCCCTCCACTTT. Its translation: CASSLLAGSGNSPLHF.

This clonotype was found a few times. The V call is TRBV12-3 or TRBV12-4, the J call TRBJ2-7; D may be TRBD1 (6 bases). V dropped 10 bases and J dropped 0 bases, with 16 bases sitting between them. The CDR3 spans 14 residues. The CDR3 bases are TGTGCCACAGGGGACAACAGGAGCTCCTACGAGCAGTACTTC. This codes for CATGDNRSSYEQYF.